The 20 T cell receptor beta chains in this list originate from one sample, sequenced in a study of control samples from healthy donors and cancer patients. TCRdb's copy holds only in-frame clones and misses some; the assay was immunoSEQ multiplex PCR. The profile covers 110,000 to 150,000 clones, with around nine tenths appearing a single time and roughly 10% taken by the ten largest. Sequencing was performed on blood. The receptors were gathered from a woman aged 30 to 39 in good health.

V gene TRBV6-5 combines with J gene TRBJ2-1; D unresolved. The CDR3 runs to 13 residues. Germline CDR1 is MNHEY and CDR2 is SVGAGI. V shed 8 bases and J shed 0 bases, with 8 bases lying between them. CDR3 sequence (DNA): TGTGCCAGCTCCATAAGCTCCTACAATGAGCAGTTCTTC. It yields the protein CASSISSYNEQFF.

CDR3: CASRHSGTEFHGYTF. The CDR3 nucleotides read TGTGCCAGCAGACACTCCGGGACAGAGTTTCATGGCTACACCTTC. V usage is TRBV28 and J usage is TRBJ1-2, with 7 bases aligning to TRBD1. From germline, CDR1 is MDHEN and CDR2 SYDVKM. Germline trimming cut 6 bases from V and 6 bases from J; bases unmatched to any gene: 13. CDR3 length: 15 amino acids.

The CDR3 DNA sequence: TGTGCCAGCAGTTTCTGGGGACCGAGCAATCAGCCCCAGCATTTT. Its translation: CASSFWGPSNQPQHF. This chain connects TRBV28 to TRBJ1-5; tentatively, D is TRBD1 (5 bases). Germline loops: CDR1 MDHEN, CDR2 SYDVKM. This CDR3 comprises 15 residues. Trimming shortened V by 3 bases and J by 1 base, and 10 bases separated the two germline ends.

The J gene is TRBJ1-4, the V gene TRBV6-5; no clear D. The CDR3 is 14 residues long. Per germline, CDR1 MNHEY and CDR2 SVGAGI. The ends were cut back, 4 bases at V and 10 bases at J, with 16 bases in the middle. The chain's CDR3 is CASSFRVPMGKLFF. As DNA, the CDR3 is TGTGCCAGCAGTTTCCGGGTCCCGATGGGAAAACTGTTTTTT.

This sequence joins TRBV7-2 and TRBJ2-1; 11 bases match TRBD2. There are 18 residues in the CDR3. V was pared by 0 bases and J by 9 bases, with 13 bases of the junction left unmatched. Germline V gene lookup returns CDR1 SGHTA and CDR2 FQGNSA. Here the CDR3 DNA reads TGTGCCAGCAGCTTAGCGGGGGATAGCGGGAGGGGCGGGTCTGAGCAGTTCTTC. It encodes CASSLAGDSGRGGSEQFF.

The chain combines TRBV11-2 with TRBJ1-3; TRBD1 aligns across 9 bases. The CDR3 covers 14 residues. V was clipped by 8 bases and J by 1 base; unmatched bases: 3. Per the germline V gene, CDR1 is SGHAT and CDR2 is FQNNGV. The CDR3: CASRDRASGNTIYF. CDR3 sequence (DNA): TGTGCCAGCCGGGACAGGGCTTCTGGAAACACCATATATTTT. Looking up the rest from reference TRBV11-2 and TRBJ1-3 gives the full variable domain: EAGVAQSPRYKIIEKRQSVAFWCNPISGHATLYWYQQILGQGPKLLIQFQNNGVVDDSQLPKDRFSAERLKGVDSTLKIQPAKLEDSAVYLCASRDRASGNTIYFGEGSWLTVV.

The V gene is TRBV6-5, the J gene TRBJ2-1; no reliable D call. This CDR3 contains 14 residues. Trimming pared 3 bases from V and 6 bases from J, leaving 12 bases between. Germline values: CDR1 MNHEY, CDR2 SVGAGI. The CDR3 spells CASSYESIPNEQFF. The CDR3 DNA sequence: TGTGCCAGCAGTTATGAAAGTATCCCCAATGAGCAGTTCTTC.

J is TRBJ2-5 and V is TRBV9, with 9 bases that match TRBD2. The CDR3 covers 17 residues. CDR1 SGDLS and CDR2 YYNGEE come from the germline V gene. Trimming removed 0 bases from V and 3 bases from J; junction bases left unmatched: 9. The CDR3 spells CASSVGIDASGEETQYF. The CDR3, as DNA: TGTGCCAGCAGCGTAGGGATCGATGCTAGCGGGGAAGAGACCCAGTACTTC.

This clone was recorded once. The chain employs TRBV18 and TRBJ1-2; TRBD1 matches at 10 bases. Per germline, CDR1 KGHSH and CDR2 LQKENI. The CDR3 spans 14 residues. V lost 3 bases to trimming and J lost 8 bases; unmatched junction nucleotides: 6. In nucleotides, the CDR3 is TGTGCCAGCTCACCCTTCGACAGGGGGCAAGGCTACACCTTC. This gives the protein CASSPFDRGQGYTF.

The chain combines TRBV9 with TRBJ1-4; D gene uncertain. The CDR3 spans 15 residues. The V gene lost 0 bases and the J gene lost 8 bases, with 14 bases spanning the gap. In germline, CDR1 is SGDLS, CDR2 YYNGEE. CDR3 DNA: TGTGCCAGCAGCGTAGCCCCTGACGGCCGCGAAAAACTGTTTTTT. Protein sequence: CASSVAPDGREKLFF.

The CDR3 spells CASSAGMGNTEAFF. The CDR3 DNA is TGTGCCAGCAGCGCAGGGATGGGGAACACTGAAGCTTTCTTT. This chain connects TRBV2 to TRBJ1-1; tentatively, D is TRBD1 (5 bases). From germline, CDR1 is SNHLY and CDR2 FYNNEI. The CDR3 sequence is 14 residues long. V lost 6 bases and J lost 1, with 12 bases in between.

Worth noting for this clone: One end of the junction is discordant with germline, which a read error may explain. Other DNA sequences within the sample encode an identical CDR3. The chain recombines TRBV7-9 with TRBJ2-2; D remains unclear. CDR1 and CDR2 (germline): SEHNR, FQNEAQ (reference sequence). The CDR3 is 14 amino acids. This CDR3 is CASSLSRNTGELFF. The CDR3 DNA is TGTGCCAGCAGCTTAAGCAGGAACACCGGAGAGCTGTTTTTT.

The rearrangement joins TRBV9 to TRBJ1-6; no reliable D call. Trimming took off 0 bases at V and 5 bases at J, with 9 bases between the two ends. Germline-derived CDR1 and CDR2 are SGDLS and YYNGEE. The CDR3 runs to 15 residues. The DNA of the CDR3 is TGTGCCAGCAGCGTAGACTTACAGCATAATTCACCCCTCCACTTT. Translation: CASSVDLQHNSPLHF.

Written as DNA, the CDR3 is TGTGCCAGCAGCTTAGGGTCGGCCGAGCGCTCCTACGAGCAGTACTTC. It yields the protein CASSLGSAERSYEQYF. The V gene is TRBV7-2, the J gene TRBJ2-7; D call uncertain. V lost 1 base and J 0 bases, leaving 13 bases between the germline ends. CDR1 SGHTA and CDR2 FQGNSA come from the germline V gene. This CDR3 comprises 16 residues.

This clone has only one observation. This chain uses TRBV7-4 with TRBJ2-7; 8 positions match TRBD1. The CDR3 extends over 16 amino acids. With V trimmed by 1 base and J by 4 bases, 9 bases remained unmatched. Germline CDR1 SGHVT, CDR2 SQSDAQ. CDR3: CASSLETGVVPYEQYF. As DNA, the CDR3 is TGTGCCAGCAGCTTAGAGACAGGGGTAGTTCCTTACGAGCAGTACTTC.

The rearrangement joins TRBV11-2 to TRBJ2-1; 10 bases match TRBD2. CDR1 is SGHAT, CDR2 FQNNGV, per germline. With 1 base clipped from V and 7 bases from J, the junction kept 7 bases outside the gene matches. This CDR3 is built from 16 residues. CDR3 nucleotide sequence: TGTGCCAGCAGCTTAGGGACGGGACTAGCGTTGAATGAGCAGTTCTTC. Translated, it gives CASSLGTGLALNEQFF.

The rearrangement uses TRBV29-1 and TRBJ1-1; 7 bases map to TRBD1. CDR1 and CDR2 from the germline V gene are SQVTM and ANQGSEA. V was clipped by 4 bases and J by 4 bases; unmatched bases: 9. This CDR3 contains 14 residues. The CDR3 sequence: CSVGTGVGGTEAFF. As DNA, the CDR3 is TGCAGCGTTGGGACAGGTGTTGGTGGCACTGAAGCTTTCTTT. The variable domain in full, completed from reference TRBV29-1 and TRBJ1-1, reads SAVISQKPSRDICQRGTSLTIQCQVDSQVTMMFWYRQQPGQSLTLIATANQGSEATYESGFVIDKFPISRPNLTFSTLTVSNMSPEDSSIYLCSVGTGVGGTEAFFGQGTRLTVV.

The DNA of the CDR3 is TGTGCCAGCAGCTTAGGAGCCCTAGCGGAGACCCAGTACTTC. The encoded protein is CASSLGALAETQYF. The genes are TRBV7-3 and TRBJ2-5; perhaps TRBD2 as D (6 bases). V was cut by 2 bases and J by 5 bases, with 12 bases left in between. Germline CDR1 and CDR2: SGHTA and FQGTGA. CDR3 size: 14 residues. Full variable domain (outside the CDR3, taken from reference TRBV7-3 and TRBJ2-5): GAGVSQTPSNKVTEKGKYVELRCDPISGHTALYWYRQSLGQGPEFLIYFQGTGAADDSGLPNDRFFAVRPEGSVSTLKIQRTERGDSAVYLCASSLGALAETQYFGPGTRLLVL.

The chain links TRBV6-5 to TRBJ2-1; D unclear. This CDR3 is 13 amino acids long. V was cut by 2 bases and J by 6 bases, with 8 bases left in between. The germline gives CDR1 MNHEY, CDR2 SVGAGI. Here the CDR3 reads CASSYKGINEQFF. CDR3 bases: TGTGCCAGCAGTTACAAGGGTATCAATGAGCAGTTCTTC.

The chain uses TRBV19 and TRBJ1-1; 7 bases agree with TRBD1. This CDR3 region has 18 residues. V lost 10 bases, J lost 2 bases, and 22 bases stayed unmatched. Germline assignment: CDR1 LNHDA and CDR2 SQIVND (reference sequence). The CDR3 sequence is CATSRLLFGTAGNTEAFF. Written as DNA, the CDR3 is TGTGCCACCTCGAGGCTGCTCTTCGGGACAGCCGGTAACACTGAAGCTTTCTTT.